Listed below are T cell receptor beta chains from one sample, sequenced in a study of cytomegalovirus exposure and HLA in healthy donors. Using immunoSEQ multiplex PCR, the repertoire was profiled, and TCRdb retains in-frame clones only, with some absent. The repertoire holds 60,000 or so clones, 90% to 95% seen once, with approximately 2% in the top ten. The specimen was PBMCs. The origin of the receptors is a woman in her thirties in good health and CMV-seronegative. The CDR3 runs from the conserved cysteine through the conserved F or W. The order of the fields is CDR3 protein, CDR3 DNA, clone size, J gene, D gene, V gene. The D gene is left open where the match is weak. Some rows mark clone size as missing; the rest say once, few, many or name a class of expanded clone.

CAIAGGAIGNEQFF,TGTGCCATCGCGGGGGGCGCAATTGGCAATGAGCAGTTCTTC,-,TRBJ2-1,TRBD2,TRBV10-3
CASSVRTGESTEAFF,TGTGCCAGCAGCGTTCGGACAGGGGAGAGCACTGAAGCTTTCTTT,once,TRBJ1-1,TRBD1,TRBV9
CASSLATEKAFF,TGTGCCAGCAGCCTAGCGACAGAGAAAGCTTTCTTT,-,TRBJ1-1,-,TRBV7-9
CASQQRGGESYRELFF,TGTGCCAGCCAGCAACGGGGGGGGGAAAGCTACCGGGAGCTGTTTTTT,-,TRBJ2-2,TRBD2,TRBV7-8
CASSYESANTGKLFF,TGTGCCAGCAGTTACGAAAGCGCGAACACCGGGAAGCTGTTTTTT,-,TRBJ2-2,-,TRBV6-5
CASKGFNYEQYF,TGTGCCAGCAAGGGGTTTAACTACGAGCAGTACTTC,-,TRBJ2-7,-,TRBV6-5
CASSETGGLTNEKLFF,TGTGCCAGCAGCGAGACAGGGGGTTTAACTAATGAAAAACTGTTTTTT,-,TRBJ1-4,TRBD1,TRBV5-5
CASSLFGGRTDTQYF,TGTGCCAGCAGTTTATTTGGCGGGAGAACAGATACGCAGTATTTT,-,TRBJ2-3,TRBD2,TRBV28
CASSDWTGEKDTQYF,TGTGCCAGCAGCGACTGGACTGGGGAGAAAGATACGCAGTATTTT,-,TRBJ2-3,-,TRBV9
CASNRGLPPPLNTEAFF,TGTGCCAGCAATCGGGGTCTCCCCCCCCCGTTGAACACTGAAGCTTTCTTT,-,TRBJ1-1,-,TRBV6-4
CASSLAGGYEQYF,TGTGCCAGCAGCTTAGCAGGGGGATACGAGCAGTACTTC,-,TRBJ2-7,-,TRBV7-9
CSAGGDYGYTF,TGCAGTGCAGGGGGCGACTATGGCTACACCTTC,-,TRBJ1-2,TRBD1,TRBV20-1
CASGLAGTDTQYF,TGTGCCAGCGGATTAGCGGGCACAGATACGCAGTATTTT,-,TRBJ2-3,-,TRBV2
CAISESARGNQPQHF,TGTGCCATCAGTGAGTCTGCCAGGGGCAATCAGCCCCAGCATTTT,-,TRBJ1-5,-,TRBV10-3
CASSSGTGGTDTQYF,TGTGCCAGCAGCTCCGGGACAGGGGGCACAGATACGCAGTATTTT,-,TRBJ2-3,TRBD1,TRBV6-5
CASSLNRASSGRTDTQYF,TGTGCCAGCAGCTTAAATCGGGCTAGTAGCGGGCGCACAGATACGCAGTATTTT,-,TRBJ2-3,TRBD2,TRBV7-9
CATPRSGTSGELFF,TGTGCCACCCCACGGAGCGGGACGTCCGGGGAGCTGTTTTTT,-,TRBJ2-2,TRBD2,TRBV2
CASGSSGSGGYTF,TGTGCTAGTGGTTCCTCAGGGTCAGGTGGCTACACCTTC,-,TRBJ1-2,-,TRBV12-5
CASSFPGGETQYF,TGTGCCAGCAGCTTTCCAGGGGGAGAGACCCAGTACTTC,-,TRBJ2-5,TRBD1,TRBV5-6
CASSPRFPGGSYNEQFF,TGTGCCAGCAGCCCACGGTTCCCAGGGGGCTCCTACAATGAGCAGTTCTTC,-,TRBJ2-1,TRBD1,TRBV5-8
CATRGTSGNILNEQYF,TGTGCCACCAGGGGGACTAGCGGGAATATTTTAAACGAGCAGTACTTC,once,TRBJ2-7,TRBD2,TRBV10-3
CASTTGLLMNTEAFF,TGTGCCAGCACCACAGGGCTCTTGATGAACACTGAAGCTTTCTTT,-,TRBJ1-1,-,TRBV7-2
CASRGQGGAKLFF,TGTGCCAGCAGAGGACAGGGGGGGGCAAAACTGTTTTTT,-,TRBJ1-4,-,TRBV21-1
CATRDRSTSSTDTQYF,TGTGCCACACGGGACAGATCTACCTCTAGCACAGATACGCAGTATTTT,-,TRBJ2-3,TRBD1,TRBV19
CASSQIGTSGPDTQYF,TGTGCCAGCAGCCAAATAGGGACTAGCGGACCAGATACGCAGTATTTT,-,TRBJ2-3,TRBD2,TRBV14
CASSDQGLAGIEQYF,TGTGCCAGCAGTGACCAGGGACTAGCGGGAATCGAGCAGTACTTC,-,TRBJ2-7,TRBD2,TRBV2
CASSRGTSYEQFF,TGTGCCAGCTCACGTGGGACTAGCTATGAGCAGTTCTTC,-,TRBJ2-1,TRBD2,TRBV18
CAWNHPLSGGSTDTQYF,TGTGCCTGGAATCATCCCCTAAGCGGGGGTAGCACAGATACGCAGTATTTT,-,TRBJ2-3,TRBD2,TRBV30
CAILPRGGREEPQHF,TGTGCCATCCTCCCACGGGGGGGGAGGGAGGAGCCCCAGCATTTT,-,TRBJ1-5,-,TRBV6-4
CASSSLPGLAGVGGQFF,TGTGCCAGCAGCTCCCTACCGGGACTAGCGGGAGTAGGGGGGCAGTTCTTC,-,TRBJ2-1,TRBD2,TRBV7-3
CASSHREPNYGYTF,TGTGCCAGCTCACACAGGGAACCTAACTATGGCTACACCTTC,-,TRBJ1-2,-,TRBV18
CASSLGIAKDTQYF,TGTGCCAGCAGCTTAGGAATAGCAAAGGATACGCAGTATTTT,-,TRBJ2-3,-,TRBV11-2
CASSPSGVNQPQHF,TGTGCCAGCAGCCCTTCAGGGGTAAATCAGCCCCAGCATTTT,-,TRBJ1-5,-,TRBV7-6